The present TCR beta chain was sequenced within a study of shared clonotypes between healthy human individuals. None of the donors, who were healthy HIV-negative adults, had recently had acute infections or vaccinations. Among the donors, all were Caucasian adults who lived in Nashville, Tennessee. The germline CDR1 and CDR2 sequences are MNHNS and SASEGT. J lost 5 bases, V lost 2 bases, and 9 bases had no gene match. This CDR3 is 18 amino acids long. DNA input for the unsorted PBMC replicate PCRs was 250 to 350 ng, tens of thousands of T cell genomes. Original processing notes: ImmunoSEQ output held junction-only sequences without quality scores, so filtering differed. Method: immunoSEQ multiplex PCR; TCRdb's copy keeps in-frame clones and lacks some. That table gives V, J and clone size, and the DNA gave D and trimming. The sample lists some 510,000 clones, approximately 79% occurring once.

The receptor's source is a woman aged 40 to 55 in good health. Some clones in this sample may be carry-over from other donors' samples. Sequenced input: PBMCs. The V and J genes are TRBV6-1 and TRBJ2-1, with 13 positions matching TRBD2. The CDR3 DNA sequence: TGTGCCAGCAGTGAACCAACCGGGACTAGCGGGGTTCACAATGAGCAGTTCTTC. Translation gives CASSEPTGTSGVHNEQFF.